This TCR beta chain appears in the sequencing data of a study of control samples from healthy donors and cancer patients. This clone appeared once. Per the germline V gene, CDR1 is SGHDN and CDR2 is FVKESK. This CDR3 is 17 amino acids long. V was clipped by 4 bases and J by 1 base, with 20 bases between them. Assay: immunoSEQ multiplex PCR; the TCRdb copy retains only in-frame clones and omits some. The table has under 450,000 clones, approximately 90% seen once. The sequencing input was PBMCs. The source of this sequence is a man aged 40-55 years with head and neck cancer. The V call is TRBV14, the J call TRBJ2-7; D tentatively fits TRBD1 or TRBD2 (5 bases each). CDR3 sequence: CASSLLEVLGESYEQYF. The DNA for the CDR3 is TGTGCCAGCAGCCTTTTGGAGGTACTAGGGGAGTCCTACGAGCAGTACTTC.